This entry is about one TCR beta chain. This clone's antigen is unknown. There are no base qualities to consult, and no much larger clone falls within one base. From the cysteine through the phenylalanine, the CDR3 covers 15 amino acids. The only DNA kept is the CDR3, 45 bases in frame from the first base. The V end loses 1 base and the J end loses 1 base, and a stretch of 12 bases separates them. For CDR1 and CDR2, the germline V gene (reference sequence) lists GTSNPN and SVGIG. TCRbeta CDR3 regions were amplified from genomic DNA using the immunoSEQ Assay, a bias-controlled multiplex PCR. The original pipeline was this. The number of nucleated cells in each sample was estimated from the amplification of reference gene primers within the assay. To quantify the absolute abundance of each unique TCRbeta CDR3 rearrangement, sequence reads were collapsed and filtered. For each sample, productive Simpson clonality was calculated by taking the square root of Simpson's diversity index across productive rearrangements. Entries here come from immuneACCESS through TCRdb and include only in-frame sequences with V and J called. Some clones fail to appear in such tables; in the studies checked, an unresolved V gene covers under half of the shortfall, and the cause of the remainder is unknown. V, J and clone size were drawn from that table, and D and trimming were deduced from the DNA. The sample yields more than 95,000 clones; 80% to 90% were counted once. Of the sample, around 15% falls within the top ten clones.

This record comes from a study of blood T cell repertoires in COVID-19 (dated by TCRdb to 2019 to 2021). Study-level background: Samples covering the acute and convalescent phases of COVID-19 were provided by collaborators in the United States, Italy and Spain. The material from the prospective study consisted of cDNA or gDNA derived from T cells, B-cell-depleted T cells, or PBMCs. The dataset comprised deeply sampled blood TCRbeta repertoires from subjects exposed to, actively infected with, or recovered from COVID-19. The repertoires were released in a freely available public database meant as a resource for research on the immune response to SARS-CoV-2. Samples came from the ongoing ImmuneRACE study (first 160 participants) plus 1,254 subjects from 6 global collaborators. A de-identified subject ID, COVID-19 status, age in years and sex were almost always included in the sample metadata. Where available, HLA class I and class II types were taken from metadata supplied by the sample provider and were not determined by assay-based typing.

What the work shows at the level of the full study, not this receptor alone: Clinical and demographic metadata were provided uncurated, with the amount varying by source and participant.

The collaborating institutions used their own protocols to collect whole blood in K2EDTA tubes. For TCRbeta analysis, collaborators shipped samples as frozen whole blood, isolated PBMCs, or DNA extracted from either of those sample types. The V and J genes are TRBV30 and TRBJ2-3, with TRBD2 perhaps the D gene, on 5 matching bases. Material for sequencing was peripheral blood. This clonotype originated in a man in his fifties or sixties with acute or convalescent COVID-19. The DNA reads as follows: TGTGCCTGGAGTGCCGTCGCGGGCGGCACAGATACGCAGTATTTT. The encoded protein is CAWSAVAGGTDTQYF.